One sample yielded the 5 T cell receptor beta chains listed below, sequenced in a study of identical twins. Each CDR3 protein gets one entry after TCRdb re-called the 5' RACE reads with MiXCR. The sample shows roughly 690,000 distinct CDR3 sequences, 21% of them seen only once. This sample also appeared in a second study, on T cells expressing NK-cell markers.

The sample was PBMCs. The receptors here all came from a woman in her late teens or twenties in good health.

This clonotype showed up just once. The rearrangement links TRBV5-1 to TRBJ2-1; either TRBD1 or TRBD2 may fit D (5 bases each). Germline CDR1 SGHRS, CDR2 YFSETQ. The V gene lost 9 bases and the J gene lost 10 bases, with 20 bases spanning the gap. The CDR3 is 13 residues long. The CDR3 nucleotides read TGCGCCACTGGGGAGACAGCAAACGCGGAGCAGTTCTTC. Protein: CATGETANAEQFF.

The rearrangement uses TRBV9 and TRBJ2-1, with 8 bases identical to TRBD2. CDR1 and CDR2 from the germline V gene are SGDLS and YYNGEE. There are 15 residues in the CDR3. Trimming removed 0 bases from V and 6 bases from J; junction bases left unmatched: 5. The CDR3 loop is CASSVDGGATNEQFF. The DNA of the CDR3 is TGTGCCAGCAGCGTAGACGGGGGGGCGACCAATGAGCAGTTCTTC.

In its sample, this clonotype was seen a few times. The CDR3 here is CSAGLGNEQFF. CDR3 bases: TGCAGTGCAGGACTGGGCAATGAGCAGTTCTTC. The V gene is TRBV20-1, the J gene TRBJ2-1; D may be TRBD2 (5 bases). With 6 bases removed from V and 6 bases from J, the gap between germline ends came to 9 bases. The CDR3 runs to 11 residues. Germline CDR1 and CDR2: DFQATT and SNEGSKA (reference sequence).

This clonotype was seen many times. One junction end disagrees with the germline gene, perhaps due to a read error. The V call is TRBV5-1, the J call TRBJ1-6; D gene unclear. Looked up from germline, CDR1 is SGHRS and CDR2 is YFSETQ. The CDR3 length is 12 residues. The CDR3 DNA is TGTGCCAGCAGTTCAAATAATTCACCCCTCCACTTT. Translation: CASSSNNSPLHF. Complete variable domain (other parts from reference TRBV5-1 and TRBJ1-6): KAGVTQTPRYLIKTRGQQVTLSCSPISGHRSVSWYQQTPGQGLQFLFEYFSETQRNKGNFPGRFSGRQFSNSRSEMNVSTLELGDSALYLCASSSNNSPLHFGNGTRLTVT.

The gene calls are TRBV12-3 or TRBV12-4 and TRBJ2-7; TRBD1 might be the D (6 bases). The CDR3 spans 15 residues. The V and J ends lost 7 bases and 6 bases respectively, with 22 bases between them. CDR3: CASIPLQGSYAEQYF. The CDR3 bases are TGTGCCAGCATCCCCCTACAGGGATCCTACGCCGAGCAGTACTTC.